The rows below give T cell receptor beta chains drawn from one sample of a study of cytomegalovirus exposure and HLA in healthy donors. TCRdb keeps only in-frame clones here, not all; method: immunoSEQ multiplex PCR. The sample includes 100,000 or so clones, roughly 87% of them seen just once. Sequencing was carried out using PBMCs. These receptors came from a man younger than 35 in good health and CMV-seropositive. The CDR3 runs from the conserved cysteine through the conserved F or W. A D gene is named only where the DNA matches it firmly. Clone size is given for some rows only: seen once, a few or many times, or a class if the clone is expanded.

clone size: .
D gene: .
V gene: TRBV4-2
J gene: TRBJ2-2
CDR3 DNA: TGTGCCAGCAGCCCGGCAGGCTACACCGGGGAGCTGTTTTTT
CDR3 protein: CASSPAGYTGELFF

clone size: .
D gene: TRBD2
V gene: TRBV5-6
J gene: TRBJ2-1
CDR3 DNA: TGTGCCAGCAGCTTGGTTGCTAGCGGTAATGAGCAGTTCTTC
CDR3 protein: CASSLVASGNEQFF

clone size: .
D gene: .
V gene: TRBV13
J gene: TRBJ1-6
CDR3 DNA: TGTGCCAGCAGCCTGCATGTGGGGAGTATGAATTCACCCCTCCACTTT
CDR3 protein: CASSLHVGSMNSPLHF

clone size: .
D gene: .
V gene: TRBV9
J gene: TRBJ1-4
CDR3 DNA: TGTGCCAGTTCATACACCCGGGGAAATAATGAAAAACTGTTTTTT
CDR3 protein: CASSYTRGNNEKLFF

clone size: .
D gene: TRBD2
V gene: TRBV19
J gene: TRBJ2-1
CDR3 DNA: TGTGCCAGTAGTATAGATCAACTAGCGGGAGGTGAGGGGGAGCAGTTCTTC
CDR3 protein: CASSIDQLAGGEGEQFF

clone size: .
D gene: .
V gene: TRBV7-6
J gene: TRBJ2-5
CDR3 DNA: TGTGCCAGCAGTCTAACAGAGACCCAGTACTTC
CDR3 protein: CASSLTETQYF

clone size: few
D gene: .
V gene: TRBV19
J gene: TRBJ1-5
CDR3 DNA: TGTGCCAGTAGTATGGGGACGGGACTTAGCAATCAGCCCCAGCATTTT
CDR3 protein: CASSMGTGLSNQPQHF

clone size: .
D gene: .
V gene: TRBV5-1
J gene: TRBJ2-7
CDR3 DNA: TGCGCCAGCAGAGAGGCGGGACAGCCGAACGAGCAGTACTTC
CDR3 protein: CASREAGQPNEQYF

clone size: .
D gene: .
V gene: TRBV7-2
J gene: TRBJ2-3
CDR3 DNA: TGTGCCAGCAGCCCCGGAGTTTGGACAGATACGCAGTATTTT
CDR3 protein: CASSPGVWTDTQYF

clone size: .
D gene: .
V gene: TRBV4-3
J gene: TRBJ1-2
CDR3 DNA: TGCGCCAGCAGCCCAACAGCTCAAGTGAACTATGGCTACACCTTC
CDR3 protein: CASSPTAQVNYGYTF

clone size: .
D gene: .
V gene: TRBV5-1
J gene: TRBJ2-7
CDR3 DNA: TGCGCCAGCAGCTTGACAGATCAATACGAGCAGTACTTC
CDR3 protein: CASSLTDQYEQYF

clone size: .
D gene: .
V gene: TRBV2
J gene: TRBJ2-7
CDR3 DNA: TGTGCCAGCAGTGAAGCCGTAGTCGAGCAGTACTTC
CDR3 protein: CASSEAVVEQYF

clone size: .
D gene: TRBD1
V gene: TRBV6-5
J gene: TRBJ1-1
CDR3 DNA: TGTGCCAGCAGTTATTACAGGGGGACCATGAACACTGAAGCTTTCTTT
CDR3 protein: CASSYYRGTMNTEAFF

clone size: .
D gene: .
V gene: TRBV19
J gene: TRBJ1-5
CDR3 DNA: TGTGCCACCTCACCCAGGGGATTCAATCAGCCCCAGCATTTT
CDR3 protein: CATSPRGFNQPQHF

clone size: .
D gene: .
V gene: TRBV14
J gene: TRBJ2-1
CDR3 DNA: TGTGCCAGCAGCCAATTAGCCTACAATGAGCAGTTCTTC
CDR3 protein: CASSQLAYNEQFF

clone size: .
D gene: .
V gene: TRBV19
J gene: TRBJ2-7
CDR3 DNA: TGTGCCAGTAGTGTCGGACAGCCAGGGTCCTACGAGCAGTACTTC
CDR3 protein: CASSVGQPGSYEQYF

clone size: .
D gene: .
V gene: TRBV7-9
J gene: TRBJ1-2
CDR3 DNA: TGTGCCAGCAGCATGGACACCTATGGCTACACCTTC
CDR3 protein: CASSMDTYGYTF

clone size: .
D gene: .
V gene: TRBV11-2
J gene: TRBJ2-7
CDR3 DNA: TGTGCCAGCAGCTTATGGGGGCGTTCCGGTTCCTACGAGCAGTACTTC
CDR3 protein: CASSLWGRSGSYEQYF

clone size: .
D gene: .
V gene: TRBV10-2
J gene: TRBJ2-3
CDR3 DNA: TGCGCCAGCAGTGACCCGAGGTCGACTAGGGGAGATACGCAGTATTTT
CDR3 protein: CASSDPRSTRGDTQYF

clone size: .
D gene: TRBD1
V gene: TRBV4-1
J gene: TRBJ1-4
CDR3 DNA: TGCGCCAGCAGCTCGCCCGGCGGTCCGGGACAGGGGGATCTAAATGAAAAACTGTTTTTT
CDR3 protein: CASSSPGGPGQGDLNEKLFF

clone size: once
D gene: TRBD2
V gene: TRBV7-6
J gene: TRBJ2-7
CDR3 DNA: TGTGCCAGCAGCTTGGGAGGGCCTACCTCCTACGAGCAGTACTTC
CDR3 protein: CASSLGGPTSYEQYF

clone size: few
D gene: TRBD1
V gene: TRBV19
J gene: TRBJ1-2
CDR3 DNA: TGTGCCAGTAGTGGGGACAGGACCTCCTATGGCTACACCTTC
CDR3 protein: CASSGDRTSYGYTF